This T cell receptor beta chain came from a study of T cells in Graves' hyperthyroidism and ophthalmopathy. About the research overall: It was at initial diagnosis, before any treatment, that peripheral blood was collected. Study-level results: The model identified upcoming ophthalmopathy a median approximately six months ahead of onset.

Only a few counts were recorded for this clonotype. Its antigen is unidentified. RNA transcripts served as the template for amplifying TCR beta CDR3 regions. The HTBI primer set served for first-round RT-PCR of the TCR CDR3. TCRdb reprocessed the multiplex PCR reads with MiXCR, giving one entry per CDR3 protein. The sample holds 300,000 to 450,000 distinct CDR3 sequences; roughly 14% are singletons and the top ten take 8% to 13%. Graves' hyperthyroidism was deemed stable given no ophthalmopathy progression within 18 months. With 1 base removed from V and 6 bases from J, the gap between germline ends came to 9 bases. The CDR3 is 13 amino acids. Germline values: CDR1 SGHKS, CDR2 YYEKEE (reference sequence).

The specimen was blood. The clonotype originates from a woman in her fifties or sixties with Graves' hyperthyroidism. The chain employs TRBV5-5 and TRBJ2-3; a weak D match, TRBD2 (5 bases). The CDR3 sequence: CASSLQRPDTQYF. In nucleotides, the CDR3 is TGTGCCAGCAGCTTGCAGCGGCCCGATACGCAGTATTTT.